A selection of T cell receptor beta chains follows, all from one sample in a study of cytomegalovirus exposure and HLA in healthy donors. Produced via immunoSEQ multiplex PCR; TCRdb's table is partial and in-frame only. The repertoire holds about 180,000 clones, with around 85% as singletons. Material for sequencing was PBMCs. The receptors shown here come from a man younger than 35 in good health and CMV-seropositive. Both conserved end residues are part of each CDR3. The D gene is left open where the match is weak. Rows may omit the clone size; those that give it use once, few, many or a size class.

TRBV5-1	-	TRBJ1-1	TRBD1	TGCGCCAGCAGCTGGATAAGGACAGGGGGGAACACTGAAGCTTTCTTT	CASSWIRTGGNTEAFF
TRBV2	-	TRBJ2-2	-	TGTGCCACGGGGATGTCGTGGGAGCTGTTTTTT	CATGMSWELFF
TRBV4-1	few	TRBJ2-3	-	TGCGCCAGCAGCCAAGATAGGAGTTATACGCAGTATTTT	CASSQDRSYTQYF
TRBV19	-	TRBJ2-1	-	TGTGCCAGTAGTATTCGGCTGGGCCGCAATGAGCAGTTCTTC	CASSIRLGRNEQFF
TRBV4-1	-	TRBJ1-1	-	TGCGCCAGCAGCCTCACCGGGGGGCTCGAGGCTGAAGCTTTCTTT	CASSLTGGLEAEAFF
TRBV7-8	-	TRBJ2-2	TRBD2	TGTGCCAGCAGCTTGCTAGCGGGAGCCCTCGGTGGCGGGGAGCTGTTTTTT	CASSLLAGALGGGELFF
TRBV2	-	TRBJ2-7	-	TGTGCCAGCAGTGGGCATCACGAGCAGTACTTC	CASSGHHEQYF
TRBV19	-	TRBJ2-3	TRBD2	TGTGCCAGTAGGGGTGGGAGGGAGACAGATACGCAGTATTTT	CASRGGRETDTQYF
TRBV2	few	TRBJ2-7	TRBD1	TGTGCCAGCAGCGACAGGGGAGGCTACGAGCAGTACTTC	CASSDRGGYEQYF
TRBV9	once	TRBJ2-1	TRBD2	TGTGCCAGCAGCGCTTCGGGACTAGGGGGAATGCAGTTCTTC	CASSASGLGGMQFF
TRBV11-2	-	TRBJ2-7	-	TGTGCCAGCAGCCGACGGGCGGGCCGGGGGGAGCAGTACTTC	CASSRRAGRGEQYF
TRBV28	few	TRBJ2-1	TRBD2	TGTGCCAGCAGTTCGGAGACTAGCGTCAATGAGCAGTTCTTC	CASSSETSVNEQFF
TRBV28	-	TRBJ2-7	TRBD2	TGTGCCAGCAGTCCCCGGATAGCGGGGATCTACGAGCAGTACTTC	CASSPRIAGIYEQYF
TRBV18	-	TRBJ1-5	TRBD1	TGTGCCAGCTCACTGCAAAGGACAGGGGGGGATCAGCCCCAGCATTTT	CASSLQRTGGDQPQHF
TRBV9	-	TRBJ1-3	TRBD1	TGTGCCAGCAGCGTAGATGTGGGACAGGGATTGACCATATATTTT	CASSVDVGQGLTIYF
TRBV28	-	TRBJ2-7	TRBD1	TGTGCCAGCAGCGCCGCGGGACAGGGGTACCACGAGCAGTACTTC	CASSAAGQGYHEQYF
TRBV9	-	TRBJ2-6	-	TGTGCCAGCACCCCCTGGGGGCAGGTCTCCTCTGGGGCCAACGTCCTGACTTTC	CASTPWGQVSSGANVLTF
TRBV15	-	TRBJ2-2	TRBD1	TGTGCCACCAGCAGAGATAGGGGGACAGCGAACACCGGGGAGCTGTTTTTT	CATSRDRGTANTGELFF
TRBV5-4	-	TRBJ2-7	TRBD2	TGTGCCAGCAGCTTGGACGGGACTAATACCTACGAGCAGTACTTC	CASSLDGTNTYEQYF
TRBV19	-	TRBJ2-3	TRBD2	TGTGCCAGTAGTCTGAGCGGGAACCCCACAGATACGCAGTATTTT	CASSLSGNPTDTQYF
TRBV18	-	TRBJ2-7	TRBD2	TGTGCCAGCTCATCCATAGCGGGGGGGCCTTACGAGCAGTACTTC	CASSSIAGGPYEQYF
TRBV28	-	TRBJ2-3	TRBD2	TGTGCCAGCACCTTAGGTACTAGCGCAACAGATACGCAGTATTTT	CASTLGTSATDTQYF
TRBV6-4	-	TRBJ2-5	TRBD1	TGTGCCAGCAGTGACTCCTTGAACGGACAGGACGAAGAGACCCAGTACTTC	CASSDSLNGQDEETQYF
TRBV19	-	TRBJ1-5	-	TGTGCCAGTAGCCAGGTCACCGGGAGAAATCAGCCCCAGCATTTT	CASSQVTGRNQPQHF
TRBV5-1	few	TRBJ2-5	TRBD1	TGCGCCAGCAGCTTCGGACAGGGTGGCGTACAGGAGACCCAGTACTTC	CASSFGQGGVQETQYF
TRBV30	-	TRBJ1-5	TRBD1	TGTGCCTGGAGTCCCCCGGACAGGGGGAATCAGCCCCAGCATTTT	CAWSPPDRGNQPQHF
TRBV19	-	TRBJ1-1	-	TGTGCCAGTAGTATGGGCACTTCTCATGAAGCTTTCTTT	CASSMGTSHEAFF
TRBV19	-	TRBJ1-2	TRBD1	TGTGCCAGTAGTACAACCGGGACAGGGGGCGATGGCTACACCTTC	CASSTTGTGGDGYTF
TRBV5-5	-	TRBJ2-7	TRBD2	TGTGCCAGCAGCTTGGGTGAAGCCCTAGCGGGTTACGAGCAGTACTTC	CASSLGEALAGYEQYF
TRBV28	-	TRBJ1-1	TRBD1	TGTGCCAGCAGTTCAACAGGGGGGGACACTGAAGCTTTCTTT	CASSSTGGDTEAFF
TRBV27	-	TRBJ2-6	-	TGTGCCAGCAGTTTACTAGGGGATGGGGCCAACGTCCTGACTTTC	CASSLLGDGANVLTF